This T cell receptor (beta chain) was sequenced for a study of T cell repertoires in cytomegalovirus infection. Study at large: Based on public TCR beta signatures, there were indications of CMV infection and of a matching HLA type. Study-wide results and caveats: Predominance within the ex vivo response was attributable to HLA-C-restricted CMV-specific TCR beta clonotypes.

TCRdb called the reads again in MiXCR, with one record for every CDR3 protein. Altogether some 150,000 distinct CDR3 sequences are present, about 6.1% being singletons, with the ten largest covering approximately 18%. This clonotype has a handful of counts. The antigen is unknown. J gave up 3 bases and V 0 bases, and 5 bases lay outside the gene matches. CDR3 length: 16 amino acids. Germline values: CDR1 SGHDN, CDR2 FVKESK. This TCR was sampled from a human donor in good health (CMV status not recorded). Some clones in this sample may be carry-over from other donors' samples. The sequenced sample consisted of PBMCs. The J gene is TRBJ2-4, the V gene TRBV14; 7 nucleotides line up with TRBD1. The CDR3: CASSQETYRGKNIQYF. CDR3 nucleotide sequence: TGTGCCAGCAGCCAAGAAACATACAGGGGCAAAAACATTCAGTACTTC. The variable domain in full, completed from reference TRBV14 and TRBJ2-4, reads EAGVTQFPSHSVIEKGQTVTLRCDPISGHDNLYWYRRVMGKEIKFLLHFVKESKQDESGMPNNRFLAERTGGTYSTLKVQPAELEDSGVYFCASSQETYRGKNIQYFGAGTRLSVL.